What follows are 4 T cell receptor beta chains derived from one specimen sequenced in a study of shared clonotypes between healthy human individuals. Repertoires were generated with immunoSEQ multiplex PCR, while TCRdb's copy carries only in-frame clones and drops some. The data contain about 2 million clones, roughly 94% of them singletons. The sequencing sample was made of naive CD4+ T cells sorted from blood. Stated subset: CD45RA+ positively selected. The receptors shown here come from a man between 18 and 29 years old in good health.

V and J are TRBV18 and TRBJ1-3, with unresolved D. Trimming cost V 7 bases and J 0 bases, with 13 bases left between them. The CDR3 covers 15 residues. Germline CDR1 is KGHSH and CDR2 is LQKENI. The CDR3 sequence: CASFPTEASGNTIYF. The CDR3 DNA is TGTGCCAGCTTCCCGACGGAAGCCTCTGGAAACACCATATATTTT.

As concerns this clone: An end of the junction differs from the germline gene, which may be a read error. V gene TRBV4-1 combines with J gene TRBJ1-2; D possibly corresponds to TRBD1 (6 bases). Germline V gene data show CDR1 as MGHRA and CDR2 as YSYEKL. The CDR3 covers 13 residues. The CDR3 region is CASSQDGGLAVAF. DNA of the CDR3: TGCGCCAGCAGCCAAGACGGGGGGCTAGCTGTCGCCTTC.

The chain has TRBV7-2 and TRBJ2-3, with 7 bases matching TRBD2. Germline loops: CDR1 SGHTA, CDR2 FQGNSA. CDR3 size: 16 residues. Trimming took 4 bases from V and 6 from J; bases not matched to a gene: 13. CDR3 DNA: TGTGCCAGCAGCTCCGGGGGGAGCGGGACGAGGGATACGCAGTATTTT. Its protein product is CASSSGGSGTRDTQYF.

This clone has just a few counts. The chain uses TRBV5-1 and TRBJ2-3, with no clear D. There are 14 residues in the CDR3. V dropped 5 bases and J dropped 4 bases, with 14 bases sitting between them. Germline lookup yields CDR1 SGHRS and CDR2 YFSETQ. The DNA for the CDR3 is TGCGCCAGCAGACTGGGGTCGGCCCCAGATACGCAGTATTTT. Amino acid sequence: CASRLGSAPDTQYF.